This record covers a single T cell receptor (beta chain). No antigen is known for it. UMI-labeled TRB cDNA libraries were prepared by 5' RACE. TCRdb re-called the 5' RACE reads and catalogs CDR3 proteins one per entry, DNA excluded. The sample is made up of some 140,000 distinct CDR3 sequences, and the top ten hold about 0.48% of it. The sample comes from a study of CXCR3-negative and CXCR3-positive naive CD8 T cells. Whole-study context: Each library gave roughly 1.5 +/- 0.3 million of 130 million to 150 million TRB reads. Overall study results and limits: Higher TRB CDR3 hydrophobicity marked CXCR3-positive naive cells relative to CXCR3-negative naive cells.

Identification of naive CD8+ T cells rested on CD45RO-CCR7+CD27+CD95- status. CDR1 SNHLY and CDR2 FYNNEI come from the germline V gene. The CDR3 runs to 15 residues. The clonotype was recovered from a human donor in good health. Some clones in this sample may be carry-over from other donors' samples. The sample comprised naive CXCR3+ CD8+ T cells from blood. Regarding subset: CD45RO-CCR7+CD27+CD95- naive CD8+ T cells expressing CXCR3 (TNR3+). The chain combines TRBV2 with TRBJ1-5; the TCRdb D gene call, TRBD1, has no DNA to confirm it. CDR3 loop: CASSETPGLVQPQHF.